This T cell receptor (beta chain) is from a study of CD4 T cells in relation to SARS-CoV-2 and coronaviruses. This clone was seen just once. The antigen remains unidentified. Before the COVID-19 pandemic, during about 2010-2019, CD4+ T cells were taken from unexposed donors. The germline gives CDR1 LNHDA, CDR2 SQIVND (reference sequence). V gave up 5 bases and J gave up 5 bases, with 18 bases separating them. The CDR3 is made up of 15 amino acids. Here immunoSEQ multiplex PCR was the method, and the copy in TCRdb shows in-frame clones only, minus some. The repertoire includes around 70,000 clones, 87% of them detected once, and roughly 1.5% sits in the top ten. Findings and limits, study-wide: This crossreactivity analysis covered spike protein alone, no other viral proteins. In around 63% of donors, memory CD4+ clonotypes crossrecognized SARS-CoV-2 and at least one common cold coronavirus spike.

The gene calls are TRBV19 and TRBJ2-5, with TRBD2 as a possible D gene (7 bases). The sequenced material came from memory CD4+ T cells from PBMCs. This sequence originates from a human donor in good health. CDR3 region: CASSLLRGRLETQYF. CDR3 nucleotides: TGTGCCAGTAGTCTCCTGCGGGGGCGCCTGGAGACCCAGTACTTC.